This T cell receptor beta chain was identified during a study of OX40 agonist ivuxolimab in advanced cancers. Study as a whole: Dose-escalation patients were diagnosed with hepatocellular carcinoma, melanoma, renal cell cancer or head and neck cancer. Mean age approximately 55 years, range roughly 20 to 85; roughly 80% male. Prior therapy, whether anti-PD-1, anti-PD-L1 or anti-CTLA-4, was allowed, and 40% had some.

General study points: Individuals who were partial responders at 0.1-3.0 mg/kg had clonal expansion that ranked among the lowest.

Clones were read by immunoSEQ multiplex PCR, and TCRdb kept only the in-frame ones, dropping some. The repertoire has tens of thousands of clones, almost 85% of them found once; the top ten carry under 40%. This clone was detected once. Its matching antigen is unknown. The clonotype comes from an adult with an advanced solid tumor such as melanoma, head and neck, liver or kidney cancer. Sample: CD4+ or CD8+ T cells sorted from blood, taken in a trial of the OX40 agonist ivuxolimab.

The DNA for the CDR3 is TGTGCCAGCAGTGAAAGACAGCCGCGGGGTATCCACGAGCAGTACTTC. Amino acid sequence: CASSERQPRGIHEQYF. The rearrangement uses TRBV6-1 and TRBJ2-7; possible D gene TRBD2, 6 bases. Between the trimmed V and J ends, which lost 2 bases and 5 bases, there was a span of 19 bases. Per germline, CDR1 MNHNS and CDR2 SASEGT. The CDR3 runs 16 residues.